This T cell receptor beta chain was sequenced for a study of tumour-infiltrating T cells in Burkitt lymphoma. Across the study: Productive clonality predicted overall and progression-free survival.

Sequencing used immunoSEQ multiplex PCR; TCRdb keeps in-frame clones, though not all of them. Here the sample spans 13,000 to 15,000 clones, 85% being singletons. The clonotype was recovered from a human donor with diffuse large B-cell lymphoma. Sequenced input: tumor tissue.

The CDR3 here is CAISQRGANAGELFF. The CDR3 DNA reads TGTGCCATCAGTCAGCGGGGGGCTAACGCCGGGGAGCTGTTTTTT. The rearrangement links TRBV10-3 to TRBJ2-2, with 9 positions matching TRBD2. The CDR3 extends over 15 amino acids. Germline CDR1 and CDR2: ENHRY and SYGVKD. Trimming removed 5 bases from V and 6 bases from J; junction bases left unmatched: 7.